Only one count was recorded for the clone carrying this T cell receptor (beta chain). Its specificity is not known. This CDR3 comprises 15 residues. V was shortened by 0 bases and J by 1 base, with 7 bases between the two germline ends. Germline V gives CDR1 SGHRS, CDR2 YFSETQ. Time point: week 47, end of study. Topical imiquimod was applied with each vaccine dose, which held 300 ug of mutant IDH1 20-mer peptide. This entry comes from a study of a mutant IDH1 vaccine in newly diagnosed glioma. The overall study: Patients were started on vaccination 4-6 weeks after radiotherapy alone, or with temozolomide cycles.

Produced via immunoSEQ multiplex PCR; TCRdb's table is partial and in-frame only. Counted here are more than 30,000 clones, about 92% occurring once; the ten biggest clones make up around 2.4%. Notes on the study in general: Patients mounted vaccine-induced immune responses in roughly 93% of cases.

Here the sequenced sample was PBMCs, taken from a glioma patient whose treatment included an IDH1 peptide vaccine. This sequence joins TRBV5-1 and TRBJ2-2; tentative D call: TRBD2 (5 bases). The source of this sequence is a middle-aged man with glioma. The CDR3 reads CASSLDGRNTGELFF. DNA of the CDR3: TGCGCCAGCAGCTTGGATGGGAGGAACACCGGGGAGCTGTTTTTT.